One T cell receptor beta chain is described in this entry. This entry belongs to a study of blood T cell repertoires in COVID-19. About the research overall: Material from acute and convalescent COVID-19 was sourced from the United States, Italy and Spain. PBMCs, B-cell-depleted T cells, or T cells provided the cDNA or gDNA that made up the material.

Germline CDR1 reads KGHSH; CDR2 reads LQKENI. The V gene lost 8 bases and the J gene lost 1 base, with 14 bases spanning the gap. The CDR3 contains 14 residues. In the original workflow: Reference gene primers were amplified, and this amplification served to estimate nucleated cell counts. TCRdb keeps only in-frame clones here, not all; method: immunoSEQ multiplex PCR. V and J calls and clone size are given by that table; D and trimming were obtained from the DNA. The sample shows some 91,000 clones, roughly 83% of them seen only once. The chain employs TRBV18 and TRBJ2-5, with D possibly matching TRBD1 (5 bases). Sequencing was carried out using peripheral blood. This sequence originates from a human donor in a cohort sampled during active COVID-19. The CDR3 DNA sequence: TGTGCCAGCACTATTCTGCAGGGCCAAGAGACCCAGTACTTC. Its protein product is CASTILQGQETQYF. Full variable domain (rest looked up from reference TRBV18 and TRBJ2-5): NAGVMQNPRHLVRRRGQEARLRCSPMKGHSHVYWYRQLPEEGLKFMVYLQKENIIDESGMPKERFSAEFPKEGPSILRIQQVVRGDSAAYFCASTILQGQETQYFGPGTRLLVL.